This T cell receptor (beta chain) stems from a study of metastatic and nonmetastatic thyroid tumors. Points from the study as a whole: As reported, TCR beta diversity in blood and tumor was significantly higher in malignant thyroid tumors than in benign nodules.

TCRdb re-called the PCR reads through MiXCR. This repertoire shows about 93,000 clones, 9.5% to 15% found once; its top ten account for 10% to 12%. In the case of this clone: What it recognizes is unknown. This may stem from a read error, because a much larger clone lies one nucleotide away. The sample carries other DNA sequences with the same CDR3.

Patients were all untreated before their thyroid surgery. V lost 3 bases, J lost 10 bases, and 16 bases lay in between. The germline CDR1 and CDR2 sequences are MDHEN and SYDVKM. The CDR3 is 14 amino acids. The gene calls are TRBV28 and TRBJ1-5; D is unclear. Input material: blood. This clonotype originated in a female donor with papillary thyroid cancer or a benign thyroid nodule (not recorded which). Some clones in this sample may be carry-over from other donors' samples. CDR3 loop: CASSLGGAAHPQHF. The CDR3 DNA sequence: TGTGCCAGCAGTTTGGGCGGAGCGGCTCATCCCCAGCATTTT.